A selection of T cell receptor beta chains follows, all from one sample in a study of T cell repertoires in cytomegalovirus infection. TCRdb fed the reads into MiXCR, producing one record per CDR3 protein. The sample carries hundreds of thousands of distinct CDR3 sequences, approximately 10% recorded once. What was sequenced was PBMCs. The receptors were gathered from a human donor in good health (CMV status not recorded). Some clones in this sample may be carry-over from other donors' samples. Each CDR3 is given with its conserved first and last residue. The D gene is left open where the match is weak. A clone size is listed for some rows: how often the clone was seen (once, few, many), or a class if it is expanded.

cdr3_nt: TGTGCCAGCAGCCGCCGTGGGGTCTACAATGAGCAGTTCTTC
cdr3_aa: CASSRRGVYNEQFF
clone_size: many
j_call: TRBJ2-1
d_call: .
v_call: TRBV12-3/TRBV12-4

cdr3_nt: TGCAGTGCTACTCTAGCCTCCCTCGAGCAGTACTTC
cdr3_aa: CSATLASLEQYF
clone_size: .
j_call: TRBJ2-7
d_call: .
v_call: TRBV20-1

cdr3_nt: TGTGCCAGCAAACCTGAGACTTTGTTCTACGAGCAGTACTTC
cdr3_aa: CASKPETLFYEQYF
clone_size: many
j_call: TRBJ2-7
d_call: .
v_call: TRBV6-1

cdr3_nt: TGTGCCAGCAGTTTGACTGACGGCGATGAGCAGTTCTTC
cdr3_aa: CASSLTDGDEQFF
clone_size: many
j_call: TRBJ2-1
d_call: .
v_call: TRBV28

cdr3_nt: TGTGCCAGCAGGGGCAACTACGAGCAGTACTTC
cdr3_aa: CASRGNYEQYF
clone_size: many
j_call: TRBJ2-7
d_call: .
v_call: TRBV28

cdr3_nt: TGCAGTGCCCCCGGGGGGCGGACACCTGTCAATGAGCAGTTCTTC
cdr3_aa: CSAPGGRTPVNEQFF
clone_size: few
j_call: TRBJ2-1
d_call: .
v_call: TRBV20-1

cdr3_nt: TGTGCCAGCTCACGCACAGGGTCAGTCGGAGAGACCCAGTACTTC
cdr3_aa: CASSRTGSVGETQYF
clone_size: few
j_call: TRBJ2-5
d_call: .
v_call: TRBV18

cdr3_nt: TGTGCCAGCAGCCACTTGTGGGACGGAAGAGGTCGTGGCTACACCTTC
cdr3_aa: CASSHLWDGRGRGYTF
clone_size: many
j_call: TRBJ1-2
d_call: .
v_call: TRBV7-2

cdr3_nt: TGTGCCAGCAGCCAACCAGATCGGGAGACCCAGTACTTC
cdr3_aa: CASSQPDRETQYF
clone_size: few
j_call: TRBJ2-5
d_call: .
v_call: TRBV3-1

cdr3_nt: TGTGCCAGCAGACCCTCAGGGGGGCCCAGGACCGGGGAGCTGTTTTTT
cdr3_aa: CASRPSGGPRTGELFF
clone_size: many
j_call: TRBJ2-2
d_call: .
v_call: TRBV12-3/TRBV12-4

cdr3_nt: TGTGCCAGCAGCTCCACGACAGACAATCAGCCCCAGCATTTT
cdr3_aa: CASSSTTDNQPQHF
clone_size: .
j_call: TRBJ1-5
d_call: .
v_call: TRBV7-6

cdr3_nt: TGTGCCAGCAGCCGGACTAGCGGGGGAGGCACAGATACGCAGTATTTT
cdr3_aa: CASSRTSGGGTDTQYF
clone_size: many
j_call: TRBJ2-3
d_call: TRBD2
v_call: TRBV11-2

cdr3_nt: TGTGCCAGCAGTGAATTTCAGACCGGGGAGCTGTTTTTT
cdr3_aa: CASSEFQTGELFF
clone_size: many
j_call: TRBJ2-2
d_call: .
v_call: TRBV25-1

cdr3_nt: TGTGCCACCGGACAGGTCTACGAGCAGTACTTC
cdr3_aa: CATGQVYEQYF
clone_size: many
j_call: TRBJ2-7
d_call: TRBD1
v_call: TRBV10-3

cdr3_nt: TGCAGTGCTAGGTGGAACCAAGGGAATCAGCCCCAGCATTTT
cdr3_aa: CSARWNQGNQPQHF
clone_size: .
j_call: TRBJ1-5
d_call: .
v_call: TRBV20-1

cdr3_nt: TGTGCCAGCAGCGCTAGGACAGGGATCTATGGCTACACCTTC
cdr3_aa: CASSARTGIYGYTF
clone_size: many
j_call: TRBJ1-2
d_call: TRBD1
v_call: TRBV7-2

cdr3_nt: TGTGCCAGCAGCATCCGGGACAGGGGCAACGAGCAGTACTTC
cdr3_aa: CASSIRDRGNEQYF
clone_size: .
j_call: TRBJ2-7
d_call: TRBD1
v_call: TRBV7-9

cdr3_nt: TGTGCCATCAGTGAGCCCCTAGGGGGCTCAGATACGCAGTATTTT
cdr3_aa: CAISEPLGGSDTQYF
clone_size: once
j_call: TRBJ2-3
d_call: TRBD1
v_call: TRBV10-3

cdr3_nt: TGTGCCAGCAGCTTCGGACCTACAGGGGCGAGCGGGGAGCTGTTTTTT
cdr3_aa: CASSFGPTGASGELFF
clone_size: many
j_call: TRBJ2-2
d_call: TRBD1
v_call: TRBV7-2

cdr3_nt: TGCGCCAGCAGTTACTATTCGCCCAGGTCCCCCCGCCCGGGACAATGGCTGAGATCGTATGGCTACACCTTC
cdr3_aa: CASSYYSPRSPRPGQWLRSYGYTF
clone_size: .
j_call: TRBJ1-2
d_call: .
v_call: TRBV5-1

cdr3_nt: TGTGCCAGCAGTTTAGGGAGAGTTGGCTCCTACGAGCAGTACTTC
cdr3_aa: CASSLGRVGSYEQYF
clone_size: few
j_call: TRBJ2-7
d_call: .
v_call: TRBV28

cdr3_nt: TGCAGTGCCGATAATAGCGGGCCTACAGATACGCAGTATTTT
cdr3_aa: CSADNSGPTDTQYF
clone_size: .
j_call: TRBJ2-3
d_call: TRBD2
v_call: TRBV20-1

cdr3_nt: TGCGCCAGCAGCTTGGAAGCCCTCTCTGGGGCCAACGTCCTGACTTTC
cdr3_aa: CASSLEALSGANVLTF
clone_size: .
j_call: TRBJ2-6
d_call: .
v_call: TRBV5-1

cdr3_nt: TGTGCCAGCTCACCACCGTCGGCAGGGGATTTCTATGGCTACACCTTC
cdr3_aa: CASSPPSAGDFYGYTF
clone_size: .
j_call: TRBJ1-2
d_call: .
v_call: TRBV18